This TCR beta chain was retrieved from a study of CD8+ T cells in alopecia areata. Overall study results and limits: Scalp clonality and expanded CD8+ clones among the top 100 were significantly decreased by tofacitinib. Lesional scalp, especially alopecia totalis/universalis, showed higher clonality than normal scalp.

The CDR3 loop spans 18 amino acids. Per germline, CDR1 SGHDN and CDR2 FVKESK. Trimming stripped 2 bases from V and 10 bases from J, with 27 bases between. Extracted RNA was reverse transcribed into cDNA, the sequencing template. This table comes from immunoSEQ multiplex PCR, and its TCRdb copy is limited to in-frame clones, with some not included. The sample includes about 99,000 clones, about nine tenths of them seen just once. Treatment here: oral pan-JAK inhibitor, 5-10 mg twice daily. The study team obtained lesional scalp punch biopsies and peripheral blood from alopecia areata patients. To note about this clone: The antigen is not known.

This TCR was sampled from a human donor with alopecia areata. The input for sequencing was CD8+ T cells sorted from blood, taken at approximately week 31, from a patient treated with tofacitinib. The rearrangement links TRBV14 to TRBJ2-1; perhaps TRBD2 as D (7 bases). CDR3 sequence: CASSQLPRGPPNLWEQFF. In nucleotides, the CDR3 is TGTGCCAGCAGCCAACTCCCGCGGGGGCCCCCTAATCTATGGGAGCAGTTCTTC.